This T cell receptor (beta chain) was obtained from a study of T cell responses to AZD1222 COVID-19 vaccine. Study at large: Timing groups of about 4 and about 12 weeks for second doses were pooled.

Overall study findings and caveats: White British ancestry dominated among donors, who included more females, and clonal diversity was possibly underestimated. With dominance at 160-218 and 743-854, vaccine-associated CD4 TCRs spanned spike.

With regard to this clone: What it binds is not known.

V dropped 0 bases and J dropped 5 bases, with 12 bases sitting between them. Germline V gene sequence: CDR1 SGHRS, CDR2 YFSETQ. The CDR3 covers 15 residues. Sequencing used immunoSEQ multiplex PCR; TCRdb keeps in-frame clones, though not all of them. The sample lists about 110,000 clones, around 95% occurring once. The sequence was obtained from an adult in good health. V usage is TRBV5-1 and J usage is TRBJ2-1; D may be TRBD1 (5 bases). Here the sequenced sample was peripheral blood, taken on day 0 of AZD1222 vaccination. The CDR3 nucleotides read TGCGCCAGCAGCTTGGGGGGCCGGAGCAACAATGAGCAGTTCTTC. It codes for CASSLGGRSNNEQFF.